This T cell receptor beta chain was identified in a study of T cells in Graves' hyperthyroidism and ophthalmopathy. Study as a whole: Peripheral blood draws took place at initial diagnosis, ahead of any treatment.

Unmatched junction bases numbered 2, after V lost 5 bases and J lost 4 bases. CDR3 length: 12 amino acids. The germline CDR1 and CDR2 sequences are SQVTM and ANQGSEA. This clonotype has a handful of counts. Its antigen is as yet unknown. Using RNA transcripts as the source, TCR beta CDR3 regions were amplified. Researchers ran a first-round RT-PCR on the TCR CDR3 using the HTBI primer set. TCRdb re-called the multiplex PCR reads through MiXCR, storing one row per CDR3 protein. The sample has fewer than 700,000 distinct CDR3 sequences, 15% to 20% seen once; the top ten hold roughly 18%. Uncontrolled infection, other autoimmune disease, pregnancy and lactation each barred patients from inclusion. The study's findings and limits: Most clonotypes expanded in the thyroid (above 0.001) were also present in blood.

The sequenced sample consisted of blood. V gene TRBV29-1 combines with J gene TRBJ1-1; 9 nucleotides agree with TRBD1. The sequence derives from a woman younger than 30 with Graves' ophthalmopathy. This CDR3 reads CSVTGGLTEAFF. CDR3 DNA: TGCAGCGTTACAGGGGGCCTCACTGAAGCTTTCTTT.